These 2 T cell receptor beta chains were sequenced from one sample in a study of OX40 agonist ivuxolimab in advanced cancers. Produced via immunoSEQ multiplex PCR; TCRdb's table is partial and in-frame only. The sample includes fewer than 120,000 clones, approximately 89% seen only once; the top ten take 0.25% to 0.3%. Specimen: CD4+ or CD8+ T cells sorted from blood, collected in a trial of the OX40 agonist ivuxolimab. The receptors derive from an adult with an advanced solid tumor such as melanoma, head and neck, liver or kidney cancer.

This chain connects TRBV15 to TRBJ1-2, with unresolved D. Trimming shortened V by 4 bases and J by 3 bases, and 18 bases separated the two germline ends. The CDR3 runs to 16 residues. CDR1 is LNHNV and CDR2 is YYDKDF in the germline V gene (reference sequence). DNA for the CDR3: TGTGCCACCAGCAAGAGGACGAAAATTGGGTACTATGGCTACACCTTC. As protein: CATSKRTKIGYYGYTF.

The V call is TRBV7-2, the J call TRBJ1-2, with 8 nucleotides matching TRBD1. The germline gives CDR1 SGHTA, CDR2 FQGNSA. The junction had 5 bases not matched to a gene; V was cut back by 0 bases and J by 2 bases. This CDR3 is 16 amino acids long. The CDR3 nucleotides read TGTGCCAGCAGCTTAGCGGGGACAGGACAAAACTATGGCTACACCTTC. Translation: CASSLAGTGQNYGYTF.